This T cell receptor beta chain was recorded in a study of control samples from healthy donors and cancer patients. CDR3 length equals 13 residues. CDR1 is LNHDA and CDR2 is SQIVND in the germline V gene (reference sequence). V lost 8 bases, J lost 3 bases, and 14 bases lay in between. Libraries were prepared by immunoSEQ multiplex PCR; TCRdb keeps only in-frame clonotypes and omits some of them. In the table there are 120,000 to 150,000 clones, more than 90% of which are singletons. The chain employs TRBV19 and TRBJ2-7, with D tentatively TRBD1 (6 bases). Sequencing was performed on blood. The TCR originated in a man aged 25 to 40 in good health. The chain's CDR3 is CASYDRRIYEQYF. In DNA, the CDR3 is TGTGCCAGTTACGACAGGAGAATCTACGAGCAGTACTTC. The full variable domain, rest sourced from reference TRBV19 and TRBJ2-7, is DGGITQSPKYLFRKEGQNVTLSCEQNLNHDAMYWYRQDPGQGLRLIYYSQIVNDFQKGDIAEGYSVSREKKESFPLTVTSAQKNPTAFYLCASYDRRIYEQYFGPGTRLTVT.